A selection of T cell receptor beta chains follows, all from one sample in a study of early T cells in non-severe SARS-CoV-2 infection. TCRdb called the 5' RACE reads again in MiXCR, with one record for every CDR3 protein. Seen here are approximately 60,000 distinct CDR3 sequences, roughly 9% observed once, and the top ten hold under 15%. Sequences were derived from whole blood, sampled at baseline. These receptor sequences come from an adult who was a healthcare worker with PCR-confirmed SARS-CoV-2 infection or an uninfected control (not recorded which). Both conserved end residues are part of each CDR3. Each record gives: V gene, J gene, clone size, D gene, CDR3 DNA, CDR3 protein. The D gene is left open where the match is weak. Clone size, where shown, is once, few, many, or a class for clones that have expanded.

V gene: TRBV7-8
J gene: TRBJ2-3
clone size: few
D gene: TRBD1
CDR3 DNA: TGTGCCAGCAGCTTAGGGACAGGGATTGTGGGGGATACGCAGTATTTT
CDR3 protein: CASSLGTGIVGDTQYF

V gene: TRBV20-1
J gene: TRBJ2-5
clone size: many
D gene: .
CDR3 DNA: TGCAGTGCTAGAGATATCAGGGGCCAAGAGACCCAGTACTTC
CDR3 protein: CSARDIRGQETQYF

V gene: TRBV6-6
J gene: TRBJ2-2
clone size: many
D gene: TRBD1
CDR3 DNA: TGTGCCAGCAGTCACAACAGGGGGCTGAACACCGGGGAGCTGTTTTTT
CDR3 protein: CASSHNRGLNTGELFF

V gene: TRBV7-3
J gene: TRBJ2-7
clone size: many
D gene: TRBD2
CDR3 DNA: TGTGCCAGCAGCTTACAAGCTAGCGGAACCTACGAGCAGTACTTC
CDR3 protein: CASSLQASGTYEQYF

V gene: TRBV4-2
J gene: TRBJ2-2
clone size: few
D gene: TRBD1
CDR3 DNA: TGTGCCAGCAGCCAAGGGACAGGGAGTGGCACCGGGGAGCTGTTTTTT
CDR3 protein: CASSQGTGSGTGELFF

V gene: TRBV20-1
J gene: TRBJ2-3
clone size: few
D gene: .
CDR3 DNA: TGCAGTGCTCCTCCGGTAGAGAGGGACCGCCAAACGCAGTATTTT
CDR3 protein: CSAPPVERDRQTQYF

V gene: TRBV11-2
J gene: TRBJ2-3
clone size: .
D gene: .
CDR3 DNA: TGTGCCAGCAGCGCCGGCCTGGCTAGCTTGGAGACGCAGTATTTT
CDR3 protein: CASSAGLASLETQYF

V gene: TRBV6-2/TRBV6-3
J gene: TRBJ1-1
clone size: few
D gene: .
CDR3 DNA: TGTGCCAGCAGTTATTCGTCCGGGGAGGGCGAGACTGAAGCTTTCTTT
CDR3 protein: CASSYSSGEGETEAFF

V gene: TRBV7-9
J gene: TRBJ2-7
clone size: many
D gene: TRBD1
CDR3 DNA: TGTGCCAGCAGCTTGGGACAGGGGGACTTGAACGAGCAGTACTTC
CDR3 protein: CASSLGQGDLNEQYF

V gene: TRBV6-2/TRBV6-3
J gene: TRBJ2-7
clone size: few
D gene: TRBD2
CDR3 DNA: TGTGCCAGCAGTTACTCTGGCGGGAGAAACGAGCAGTACTTC
CDR3 protein: CASSYSGGRNEQYF

V gene: TRBV28
J gene: TRBJ2-7
clone size: few
D gene: .
CDR3 DNA: TGTGCCAGCAGGGGCCCCGGGGCCAACGAGCAGTACTTC
CDR3 protein: CASRGPGANEQYF

V gene: TRBV6-5
J gene: TRBJ1-2
clone size: .
D gene: .
CDR3 DNA: TGTGCCAGCAGTTACTCGCAGACAGCGATCTATGGCTACACCTTC
CDR3 protein: CASSYSQTAIYGYTF

V gene: TRBV11-3
J gene: TRBJ2-1
clone size: .
D gene: TRBD1
CDR3 DNA: TGTGCCAGCAGCACCAAGAGGGGGCGAAACTACAATGAGCAGTTCTTC
CDR3 protein: CASSTKRGRNYNEQFF

V gene: TRBV6-6
J gene: TRBJ1-3
clone size: .
D gene: .
CDR3 DNA: TGTGCCAGCAGTGCAGGGGCCTCTGGAAACACCATATATTTT
CDR3 protein: CASSAGASGNTIYF

V gene: TRBV7-6
J gene: TRBJ2-1
clone size: .
D gene: .
CDR3 DNA: TGTGCCAGCAGCTTGTCGGAGGGATCCTACAATGAGCAGTTCTTC
CDR3 protein: CASSLSEGSYNEQFF

V gene: TRBV5-4
J gene: TRBJ2-2
clone size: .
D gene: TRBD2
CDR3 DNA: TGTGCCAGCAGCCCCGGATCTAGCGGAAACACCGGGGAGCTGTTTTTT
CDR3 protein: CASSPGSSGNTGELFF

V gene: TRBV12-3/TRBV12-4
J gene: TRBJ1-5
clone size: .
D gene: .
CDR3 DNA: TGTGCCAGCAGTTATTCCCGGGCCTACAATCAGCCCCAGCATTTT
CDR3 protein: CASSYSRAYNQPQHF

V gene: TRBV7-2
J gene: TRBJ2-3
clone size: few
D gene: .
CDR3 DNA: TGTGCCAGCAGCTTAGTGGGGCGGTTGGGGGATACGCAGTATTTT
CDR3 protein: CASSLVGRLGDTQYF

V gene: TRBV27
J gene: TRBJ2-3
clone size: many
D gene: .
CDR3 DNA: TGTGCCAGCAGTTTTGGATTGTGGAGGGGTAGCACAGATACGCAGTATTTT
CDR3 protein: CASSFGLWRGSTDTQYF

V gene: TRBV7-3
J gene: TRBJ2-1
clone size: few
D gene: TRBD1
CDR3 DNA: TGTGCCAGCAGCTTCGGACAGGGGGCAATGAATGAGCAGTTCTTC
CDR3 protein: CASSFGQGAMNEQFF

V gene: TRBV7-8
J gene: TRBJ2-3
clone size: .
D gene: .
CDR3 DNA: TGTGCCAGCAGCTTAGATGGGGAATTGACAGATACGCAGTATTTT
CDR3 protein: CASSLDGELTDTQYF

V gene: TRBV29-1
J gene: TRBJ2-3
clone size: .
D gene: .
CDR3 DNA: TGCAGCGTTGAAGTCTGGCAGGGAGTTAAGTATTTT
CDR3 protein: CSVEVWQGVKYF

V gene: TRBV7-2
J gene: TRBJ2-1
clone size: .
D gene: TRBD1
CDR3 DNA: TGTGCCAGCAGCCGGGACAGGGAATCCTACAATGAGCAGTTCTTC
CDR3 protein: CASSRDRESYNEQFF

V gene: TRBV20-1
J gene: TRBJ1-1
clone size: .
D gene: TRBD1
CDR3 DNA: TGCAGTGCTGGCCAGGGGGCGACTGAAGCTTTCTTT
CDR3 protein: CSAGQGATEAFF

V gene: TRBV11-3
J gene: TRBJ2-7
clone size: .
D gene: .
CDR3 DNA: TGTGCCAGCAGCTTAGAACCCTATTACGAGCAGTACTTC
CDR3 protein: CASSLEPYYEQYF

V gene: TRBV12-3/TRBV12-4
J gene: TRBJ1-5
clone size: many
D gene: .
CDR3 DNA: TGTGCCAGCAGAAGGAAGGGGCTGGATCAGCCCCAGCATTTT
CDR3 protein: CASRRKGLDQPQHF

V gene: TRBV7-3
J gene: TRBJ2-1
clone size: many
D gene: .
CDR3 DNA: TGTGCCAGCAGCTCCCGTGGCAGGGTACAGTTCTTC
CDR3 protein: CASSSRGRVQFF

V gene: TRBV7-8
J gene: TRBJ2-4
clone size: few
D gene: .
CDR3 DNA: TGTGCCAGCAGCGCCCAGGGGATCAAAAACATTCAGTACTTC
CDR3 protein: CASSAQGIKNIQYF

V gene: TRBV7-3
J gene: TRBJ1-1
clone size: .
D gene: .
CDR3 DNA: TGTGCCAGCAGCTTGCGTGGGACTCCCACTGGAAGCACTGAAGCTTTCTTT
CDR3 protein: CASSLRGTPTGSTEAFF

V gene: TRBV29-1
J gene: TRBJ2-5
clone size: .
D gene: TRBD2
CDR3 DNA: TGCAGCGCCGGACTAGCGGGAACTGAGACCCAGTACTTC
CDR3 protein: CSAGLAGTETQYF

V gene: TRBV7-9
J gene: TRBJ2-5
clone size: many
D gene: .
CDR3 DNA: TGTGCCAGCAGTCCTGGGACCGGAGAGACCCAGTACTTC
CDR3 protein: CASSPGTGETQYF

V gene: TRBV6-5
J gene: TRBJ2-2
clone size: many
D gene: TRBD2
CDR3 DNA: TGTGCCAGCAGTCCTTGGCCTAGCGGGAAAAACACCGGGGAGCTGTTTTTT
CDR3 protein: CASSPWPSGKNTGELFF

V gene: TRBV2
J gene: TRBJ2-2
clone size: .
D gene: TRBD1
CDR3 DNA: TGTGCCATTCTGGACAGGGAAAACACCGGGGAGCTGTTTTTT
CDR3 protein: CAILDRENTGELFF